This passage covers 4 T cell receptor beta chains from one sample sequenced in a study of T cells in Graves' hyperthyroidism and ophthalmopathy. What was amplified from RNA transcripts were TCR beta CDR3 regions. HTBI primers were the set used in a first-round RT-PCR of the TCR CDR3. TCRdb passed the multiplex PCR reads through MiXCR, listing each CDR3 protein once. Of about 600,000 distinct CDR3 sequences listed, about a sixth are singletons. What was sequenced was blood. The receptors were gathered from a woman aged 40 to 50 with Graves' ophthalmopathy.

This clonotype was counted between two and nine times. The chain joins TRBV5-1 to TRBJ2-5, with 10 bases fitting TRBD2. The trim removed 0 bases at V and 1 base at J, leaving 3 bases unmatched. Germline values: CDR1 SGHRS, CDR2 YFSETQ. This CDR3 region has 16 residues. CDR3 DNA: TGCGCCAGCAGCTTGGTGGCTAGCGGGAGCCAAGAGACCCAGTACTTC. Amino acid sequence: CASSLVASGSQETQYF.

Only a few counts were recorded for this clonotype. The chain employs TRBV4-2 and TRBJ2-1; TRBD2 aligns across 15 bases. V gave up 0 bases and J gave up 10 bases; unmatched junction bases: 7. CDR3 length equals 17 residues. Per germline, CDR1 LGHNA and CDR2 YNFKEQ. CDR3 DNA: TGTGCCAGCAGCCAAGATCAGGGACTAGCGGGGGGCGGAGAGCAGTTCTTC. It yields the protein CASSQDQGLAGGGEQFF.

This clonotype was observed many times. The genes are TRBV25-1 and TRBJ1-1, with D uncertain. In germline, CDR1 is MGHDK, CDR2 SYGVNS. V shed 4 bases and J shed 4 bases, with 13 bases lying between them. This CDR3 has 14 residues. CDR3 coding DNA: TGTGCCAGCAGTGGACTTGGACGGATCACTGAAGCTTTCTTT. It yields the protein CASSGLGRITEAFF.

This clonotype has ten or more counts. The V call is TRBV12-3 or TRBV12-4, the J call TRBJ2-7, with no clear D. The CDR3 extends over 14 amino acids. V dropped 1 base and J dropped 5 bases, with 12 bases sitting between them. DNA for the CDR3: TGTGCCAGCAGTTTAGTGTGGGGTGAGAACGAGCAGTACTTC. Translating gives CASSLVWGENEQYF.